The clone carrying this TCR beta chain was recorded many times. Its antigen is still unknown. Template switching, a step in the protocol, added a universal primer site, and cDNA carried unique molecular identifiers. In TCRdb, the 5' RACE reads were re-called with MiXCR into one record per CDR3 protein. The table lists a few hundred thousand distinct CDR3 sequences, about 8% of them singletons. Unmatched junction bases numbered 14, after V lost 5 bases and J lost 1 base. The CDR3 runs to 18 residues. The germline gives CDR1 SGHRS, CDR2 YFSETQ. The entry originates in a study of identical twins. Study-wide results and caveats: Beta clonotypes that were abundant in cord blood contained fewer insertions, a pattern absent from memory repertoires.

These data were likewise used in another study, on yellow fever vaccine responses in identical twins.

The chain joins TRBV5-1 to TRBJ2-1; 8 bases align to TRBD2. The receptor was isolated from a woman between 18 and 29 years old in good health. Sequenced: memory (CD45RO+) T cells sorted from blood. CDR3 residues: CASSQLAAFTNSYNEQFF. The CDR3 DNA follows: TGCGCCAGCAGTCAACTAGCGGCCTTTACTAATTCCTACAATGAGCAGTTCTTC.